This TCR beta chain was observed in a study of metastatic and nonmetastatic thyroid tumors. This clone was recorded only once. TCRdb redid the clone calls on the PCR reads using MiXCR. The sample consists of about 15,000 clones, approximately 19% of them appearing once. Per the germline V gene, CDR1 is SGHRS and CDR2 is YFSETQ. This CDR3 is 18 amino acids long. With V trimmed by 5 bases and J by 1 base, 14 bases remained unmatched. Thyroid surgery was performed in patients who had received no treatment beforehand. The sample taken for sequencing was blood. The clonotype originates from a female donor with papillary thyroid cancer or a benign thyroid nodule (not recorded which). Some clones in this sample may be carry-over from other donors' samples. The chain links TRBV5-1 to TRBJ2-3; TRBD1 matches 9 bases. The CDR3 protein is CASSRGTGMRTGTDTQYF. The DNA for the CDR3 is TGCGCCAGCAGTCGCGGGACAGGGATGCGCACTGGCACAGATACGCAGTATTTT.